This T cell receptor (beta chain) was obtained from a study of control samples from healthy donors and cancer patients. The protocol was immunoSEQ multiplex PCR, while the TCRdb copy is restricted to in-frame clones and leaves out a portion. Of 100,000 to 150,000 clones listed, 85% to 95% are singletons. V lost 1 base and J lost 0, with 6 bases in between. The length of the CDR3 is 14 residues. Germline loops: CDR1 MGHDK, CDR2 SYGVNS. This clone was seen a single time. Sequencing input: PBMCs. The rearrangement joins TRBV25-1 to TRBJ1-1, with D unresolved. The TCR sequence derives from a man in his fifties or sixties with head and neck cancer. The CDR3 here is CASSEWELNTEAFF. In DNA, the CDR3 is TGTGCCAGCAGTGAATGGGAGCTGAACACTGAAGCTTTCTTT.